The sequence of this T cell receptor (beta chain) was determined in a study of cytomegalovirus exposure and HLA in healthy donors. The wider study: Out of 180 million or so T cells, an earlier analysis found roughly 100 million unique TCR beta sequences in total. Study outcomes and limitations: It was confirmed in vitro that a few of the CMV-associated chains were specific for CMV antigens. Most TCR sequences proved rare, with some public TCRs found in many donors.

Points on this clone: Its antigen is unidentified.

Amplification used 60 Vbeta primers and 13 Jbeta primers. Method: immunoSEQ multiplex PCR; TCRdb's copy keeps in-frame clones and lacks some. The sample contains roughly 120,000 clones, more than 60% of which appear only once. The source is a woman in her 40s in good health and CMV-seronegative. Sequences were obtained from PBMCs.

CDR3 coding DNA: TGTGCCAGCAGCCCAAGTGATGGGGGGATGCCCCCGTGGCAGCCCCAGCATTTT. Its protein is CASSPSDGGMPPWQPQHF. The chain carries TRBV21-1 and TRBJ1-5. TRBV21-1 is reported as a pseudogene. The CDR3 consists of 18 residues.